This T cell receptor beta chain was observed in a study of T cells in Graves' hyperthyroidism and ophthalmopathy. Study as a whole: Before treatment of any kind, peripheral blood was taken at initial diagnosis. The study, taken as a whole, reports: Blood also showed most of the thyroid clonotypes that were expanded above 0.001.

At least ten counts were recorded for this clonotype. The antigen is unknown. CDR3 length equals 15 residues. Germline assignment: CDR1 MDHEN and CDR2 SYDVKM. V lost 4 bases, J lost 4 bases, and 4 bases stayed unmatched. With duration under 3 months, ophthalmopathy was active: Clinical Activity Score at least 3, NOSPECS at least 4. Diagnosing involved the use of clinical symptoms, serum thyroxine and TRAb, thyroid ultrasound and orbital computed tomography. Template material for amplifying TCR beta CDR3 regions consisted of RNA transcripts. HTBI primers were used for first-round RT-PCR of the TCR CDR3. One entry per CDR3 protein results from TCRdb running MiXCR on the multiplex PCR reads. The sample carries hundreds of thousands of distinct CDR3 sequences, 16% recorded once.

The sequence came from a young woman with Graves' ophthalmopathy. The chain has TRBV28 and TRBJ2-3; 11 positions match TRBD1. The material sequenced was blood. The CDR3 region has the DNA TGTGCCAGCAGTTCGGACAGGGGGCGGGCAGATACGCAGTATTTT. Protein: CASSSDRGRADTQYF.